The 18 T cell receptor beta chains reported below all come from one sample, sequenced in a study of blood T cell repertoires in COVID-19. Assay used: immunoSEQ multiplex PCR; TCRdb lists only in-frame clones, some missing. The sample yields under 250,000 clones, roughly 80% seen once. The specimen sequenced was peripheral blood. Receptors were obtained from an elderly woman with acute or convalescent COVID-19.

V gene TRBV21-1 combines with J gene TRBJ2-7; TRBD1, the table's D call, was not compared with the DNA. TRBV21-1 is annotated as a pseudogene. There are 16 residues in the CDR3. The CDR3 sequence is CASSKWGQVMSYEQYF. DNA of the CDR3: TGTGCCAGCAGCAAATGGGGACAGGTCATGTCCTACGAGCAGTACTTC.

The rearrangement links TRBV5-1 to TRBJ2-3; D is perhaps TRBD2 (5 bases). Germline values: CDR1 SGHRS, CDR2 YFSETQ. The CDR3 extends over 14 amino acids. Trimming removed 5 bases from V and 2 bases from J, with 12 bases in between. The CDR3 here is CASRISGTTDTQYF. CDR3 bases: TGCGCCAGCAGGATAAGCGGCACCACAGATACGCAGTATTTT.

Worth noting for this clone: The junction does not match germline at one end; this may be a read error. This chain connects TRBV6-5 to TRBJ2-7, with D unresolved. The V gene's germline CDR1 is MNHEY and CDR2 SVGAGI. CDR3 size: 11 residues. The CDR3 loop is CASSHSYEQYF. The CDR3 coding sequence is TGTGCCAGCAGTCACTCCTACGAGCAGTACTTC.

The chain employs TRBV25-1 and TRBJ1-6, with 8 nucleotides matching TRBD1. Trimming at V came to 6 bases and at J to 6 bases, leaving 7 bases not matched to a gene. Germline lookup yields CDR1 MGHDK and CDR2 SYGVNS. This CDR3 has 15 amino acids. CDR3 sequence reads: CASRGRGLSNSPLHF. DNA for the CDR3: TGTGCCAGCAGGGGCAGGGGGCTTAGTAATTCACCCCTCCACTTT.

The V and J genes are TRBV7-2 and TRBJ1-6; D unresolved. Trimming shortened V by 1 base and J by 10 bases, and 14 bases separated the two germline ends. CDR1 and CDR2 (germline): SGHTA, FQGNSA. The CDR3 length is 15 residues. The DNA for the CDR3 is TGTGCCAGCAGCTTAGGTAGCGGCATGTCATCACCCCTCCACTTT. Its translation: CASSLGSGMSSPLHF.

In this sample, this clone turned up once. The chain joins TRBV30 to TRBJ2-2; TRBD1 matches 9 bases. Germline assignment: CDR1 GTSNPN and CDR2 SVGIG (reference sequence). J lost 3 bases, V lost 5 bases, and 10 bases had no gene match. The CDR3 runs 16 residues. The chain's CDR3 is CAWGGPGQGDTGELFF. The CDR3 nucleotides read TGTGCCTGGGGAGGGCCGGGACAGGGAGACACCGGGGAGCTGTTTTTT.

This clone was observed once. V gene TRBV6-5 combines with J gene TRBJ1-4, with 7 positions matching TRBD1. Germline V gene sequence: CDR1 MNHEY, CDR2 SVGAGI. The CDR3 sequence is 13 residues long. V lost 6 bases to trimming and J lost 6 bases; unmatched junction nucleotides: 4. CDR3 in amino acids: CASRLGTDEKLFF. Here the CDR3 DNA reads TGTGCCAGCAGACTAGGGACAGATGAAAAACTGTTTTTT.

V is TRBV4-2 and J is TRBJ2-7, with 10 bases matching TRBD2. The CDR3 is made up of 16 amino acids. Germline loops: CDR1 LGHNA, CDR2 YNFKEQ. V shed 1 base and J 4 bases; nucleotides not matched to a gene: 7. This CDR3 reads CASSQVGLAGVYEQYF. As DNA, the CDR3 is TGTGCCAGCAGCCAAGTAGGTCTAGCGGGGGTATACGAGCAGTACTTC.

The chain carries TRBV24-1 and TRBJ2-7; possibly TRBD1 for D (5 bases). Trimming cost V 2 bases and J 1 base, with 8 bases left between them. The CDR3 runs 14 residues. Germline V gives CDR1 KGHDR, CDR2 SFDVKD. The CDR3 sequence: CATSDSDSSYEQYF. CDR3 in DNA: TGTGCCACCAGTGATTCTGACAGTTCCTACGAGCAGTACTTC.

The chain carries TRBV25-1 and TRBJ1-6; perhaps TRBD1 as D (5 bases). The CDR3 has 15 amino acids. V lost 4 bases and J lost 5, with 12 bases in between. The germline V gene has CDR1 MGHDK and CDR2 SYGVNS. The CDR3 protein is CASSAAGGNNSPLHF. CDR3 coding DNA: TGTGCCAGCAGTGCGGCGGGGGGGAATAATTCACCCCTCCACTTT.

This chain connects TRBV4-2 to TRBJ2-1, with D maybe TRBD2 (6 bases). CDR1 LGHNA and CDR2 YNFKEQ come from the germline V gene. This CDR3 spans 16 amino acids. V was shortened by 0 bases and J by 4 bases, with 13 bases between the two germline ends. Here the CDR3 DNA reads TGTGCCAGCAGCCAAGATGGGAGCGGGCCTTACAATGAGCAGTTCTTC. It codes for CASSQDGSGPYNEQFF.

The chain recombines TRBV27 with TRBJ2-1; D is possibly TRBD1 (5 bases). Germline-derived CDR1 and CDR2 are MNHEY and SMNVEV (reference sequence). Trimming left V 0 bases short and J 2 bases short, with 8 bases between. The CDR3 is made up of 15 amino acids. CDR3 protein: CASSLSGAPYNEQFF. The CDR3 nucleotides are TGTGCCAGCAGTTTATCAGGGGCCCCCTACAATGAGCAGTTCTTC.

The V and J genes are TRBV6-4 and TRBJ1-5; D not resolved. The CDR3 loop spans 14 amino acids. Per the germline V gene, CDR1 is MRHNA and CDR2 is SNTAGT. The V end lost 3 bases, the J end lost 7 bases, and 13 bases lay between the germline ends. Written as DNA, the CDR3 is TGTGCCAGCAGTGAAACGGGGTATGGCCAGCCCCAGCATTTT. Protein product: CASSETGYGQPQHF.

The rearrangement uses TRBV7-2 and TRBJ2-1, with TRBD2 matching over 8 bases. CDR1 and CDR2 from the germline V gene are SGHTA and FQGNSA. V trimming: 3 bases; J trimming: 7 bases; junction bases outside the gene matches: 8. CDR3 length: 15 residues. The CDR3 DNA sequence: TGTGCCAGCAGCTTGAACGGGGGGGCTGGGAATGAGCAGTTCTTC. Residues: CASSLNGGAGNEQFF.

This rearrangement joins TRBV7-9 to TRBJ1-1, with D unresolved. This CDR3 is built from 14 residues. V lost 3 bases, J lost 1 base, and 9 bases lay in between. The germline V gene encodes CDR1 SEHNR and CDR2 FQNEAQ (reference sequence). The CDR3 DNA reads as TGTGCCAGCAGCTTTCAGGTGAAGAACACTGAAGCTTTCTTT. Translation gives CASSFQVKNTEAFF.

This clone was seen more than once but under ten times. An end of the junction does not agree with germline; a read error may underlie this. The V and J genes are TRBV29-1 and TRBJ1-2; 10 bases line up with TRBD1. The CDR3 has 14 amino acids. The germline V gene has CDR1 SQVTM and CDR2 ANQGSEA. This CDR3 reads CSVTTQWTGGIRGF. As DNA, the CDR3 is TGCAGCGTTACCACACAGTGGACAGGGGGGATTAGGGGTTTC.

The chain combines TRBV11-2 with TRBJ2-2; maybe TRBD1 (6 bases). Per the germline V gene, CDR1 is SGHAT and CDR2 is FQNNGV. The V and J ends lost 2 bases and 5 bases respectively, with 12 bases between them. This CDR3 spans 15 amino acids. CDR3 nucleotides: TGTGCCAGCAGCTTAACGGGACAAATGACCGGGGAGCTGTTTTTT. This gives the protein CASSLTGQMTGELFF.

The CDR3 DNA is TGCGCCAGCAGCCGGAGCGCCGGGACTATCGGATACGAGCAGTACTTC. As protein: CASSRSAGTIGYEQYF. This rearrangement joins TRBV4-1 to TRBJ2-7; 7 nucleotides match TRBD2. This CDR3 comprises 16 residues. Germline lookup yields CDR1 MGHRA and CDR2 YSYEKL. The junction had 13 bases not matched to a gene; V was cut back by 4 bases and J by 4 bases.